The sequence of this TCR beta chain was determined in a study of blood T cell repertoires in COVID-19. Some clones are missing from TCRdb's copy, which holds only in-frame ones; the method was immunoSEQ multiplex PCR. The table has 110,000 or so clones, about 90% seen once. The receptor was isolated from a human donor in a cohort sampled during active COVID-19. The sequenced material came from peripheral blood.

The CDR3 sequence: CASSLGQGRTEAFF. The CDR3 region has the DNA TGCGCCAGCAGTTTAGGACAGGGGCGGACTGAAGCTTTCTTT. V and J are TRBV10-2 and TRBJ1-1; TRBD1 matches 9 bases. V lost 5 bases and J lost 5; bases outside the gene matches: 6. The CDR3 is made up of 14 amino acids. Germline assignment: CDR1 WSHSY and CDR2 SAAADI.